These 22 T cell receptor beta chains originate from one sample sequenced in a study of blood T cell repertoires in COVID-19. Produced via immunoSEQ multiplex PCR; TCRdb's table is partial and in-frame only. Of 180,000 or so clones in the sample, roughly 83% were seen once. The source material was PBMCs or T cells enriched from blood (not recorded which). All receptors derive from a woman between 55 and 75 years old who had recovered from COVID-19.

The chain couples TRBV6-1 to TRBJ2-7, with a weak D call TRBD1 (6 bases). The V end was cut by 1 base, the J end by 3 bases, with 13 bases between. CDR1 and CDR2 (germline): MNHNS, SASEGT. The CDR3 extends over 15 amino acids. The CDR3, as DNA: TGTGCCAGCAGTGAAGAGGACAGCAGATACTACGAGCAGTACTTC. Amino acids: CASSEEDSRYYEQYF.

This clone was found once. V usage is TRBV30 and J usage is TRBJ1-6; D gene unclear. The germline V gene encodes CDR1 GTSNPN and CDR2 SVGIG (reference sequence). With 3 bases removed from V and 1 base from J, the gap between germline ends came to 10 bases. The CDR3 totals 15 residues. DNA for the CDR3: TGTGCCTGGAGGTCCTGGGCGTCCTATAATTCACCCCTCCACTTT. Protein product: CAWRSWASYNSPLHF.

This chain connects TRBV24-1 to TRBJ2-1, with TRBD2 matching over 12 bases. CDR3 size: 16 residues. CDR1 is KGHDR and CDR2 is SFDVKD in the germline V gene. V lost 5 bases, J lost 9 bases, and 10 bases stayed unmatched. CDR3 DNA sequence: TGTGCCACCAGTGGCATGGGGCTAGCGGGAGGGATTGAGCAGTTCTTC. Protein: CATSGMGLAGGIEQFF.

V and J are TRBV5-1 and TRBJ1-1; TRBD1 is a possible D gene (5 bases). This CDR3 comprises 16 residues. Germline CDR1 is SGHRS and CDR2 is YFSETQ. The V end was cut by 3 bases, the J end by 0 bases, with 15 bases between. CDR3 region: CASSYQGANMNTEAFF. CDR3 DNA sequence: TGCGCCAGCAGCTATCAAGGGGCGAATATGAACACTGAAGCTTTCTTT.

The chain combines TRBV11-1 with TRBJ2-1, with D possibly TRBD1 on 5 matching bases. Per germline, CDR1 SGHAT and CDR2 FQDESV (reference sequence). The CDR3 is 14 residues long. Trimming removed 1 base from V and 12 bases from J, with 16 bases in between. The DNA for the CDR3 is TGTGCCAGCAGCTTAGGAGGTTTCCAGGGATGGCAGTTCTTC. Amino acids: CASSLGGFQGWQFF. The full variable domain, in which reference TRBV11-1 and TRBJ2-1 provide the parts outside the CDR3, is EAEVAQSPRYKITEKSQAVAFWCDPISGHATLYWYRQILGQGPELLVQFQDESVVDDSQLPKDRFSAERLKGVDSTLKIQPAELGDSAMYLCASSLGGFQGWQFFGPGTRLTVL.

This clone was found a few times. This rearrangement joins TRBV7-9 to TRBJ2-1, with D possibly matching TRBD2 (6 bases). The ends were cut back, 5 bases at V and 9 bases at J, with 17 bases in the middle. CDR1 is SEHNR and CDR2 is FQNEAQ in the germline V gene (reference sequence). There are 14 residues in the CDR3. The CDR3 spells CASSLIGGAGEQFF. CDR3 DNA: TGTGCCAGCAGCCTTATAGGAGGGGCAGGTGAGCAGTTCTTC.

The chain has TRBV2 and TRBJ2-1; the match to TRBD2 covers 11 bases. The CDR3 runs 15 residues. V trimming: 6 bases; J trimming: 3 bases; junction bases outside the gene matches: 4. Per germline, CDR1 SNHLY and CDR2 FYNNEI. CDR3 amino acids: CASRETSGSYNEQFF. CDR3 nucleotides: TGTGCCAGCAGGGAAACTAGCGGGAGCTACAATGAGCAGTTCTTC.

This chain connects TRBV7-2 to TRBJ1-5, with a tentative D call TRBD1 (6 bases). Germline-derived CDR1 and CDR2 are SGHTA and FQGNSA. Trimming took 4 bases from V and 6 from J, leaving 16 bases between them. CDR3 length equals 15 residues. Here the CDR3 reads CASSSNGGGGQPQHF. The CDR3 DNA reads as TGTGCCAGCAGCTCCAATGGGGGGGGCGGTCAGCCCCAGCATTTT. Supplemented by reference TRBV7-2 and TRBJ1-5, the full variable domain reads GAGVSQSPSNKVTEKGKDVELRCDPISGHTALYWYRQSLGQGLEFLIYFQGNSAPDKSGLPSDRFSAERTGGSVSTLTIQRTQQEDSAVYLCASSSNGGGGQPQHFGDGTRLSIL.

The J gene is TRBJ2-3, the V gene TRBV7-3; 11 positions agree with TRBD2. After removal of 1 base from V and 8 bases from J, the junction contained 5 bases not matched to a gene. This CDR3 spans 15 amino acids. Germline assignment: CDR1 SGHTA and CDR2 FQGTGA. DNA of the CDR3: TGTGCCAGCAGCTTAATAGCGGGGGGGCGCGGTACGCAGTATTTT. Encoded protein: CASSLIAGGRGTQYF.

The rearrangement joins TRBV20-1 to TRBJ2-7; 7 positions match TRBD1. Trimming at V came to 3 bases and at J to 1 base, leaving 6 bases not matched to a gene. Germline loops: CDR1 DFQATT, CDR2 SNEGSKA (reference sequence). There are 14 residues in the CDR3. In DNA, the CDR3 is TGCAGTGCTAGTTCCGGGACAGCTTCCTACGAGCAGTACTTC. As protein: CSASSGTASYEQYF.

V and J are TRBV30 and TRBJ2-7, with a tentative D call TRBD2 (5 bases). This CDR3 is 13 amino acids long. Per germline, CDR1 GTSNPN and CDR2 SVGIG (reference sequence). Trimming took off 4 bases at V and 4 bases at J, with 14 bases between the two ends. CDR3 sequence reads: CAWKTLGGYEQYF. The CDR3 DNA reads as TGTGCCTGGAAAACGCTGGGCGGGTACGAGCAGTACTTC.

The gene calls are TRBV28 and TRBJ2-5, with TRBD2 identical over 8 bases. With 6 bases clipped from V and 6 bases from J, the junction kept 9 bases outside the gene matches. From germline, CDR1 is MDHEN and CDR2 SYDVKM. The CDR3 sequence is 14 residues long. As DNA, the CDR3 is TGTGCCAGCAGCGCGGCGGGAGGAGGGAAGACCCAGTACTTC. Translating gives CASSAAGGGKTQYF. The whole variable domain, remainder taken from reference TRBV28 and TRBJ2-5, is DVKVTQSSRYLVKRTGEKVFLECVQDMDHENMFWYRQDPGLGLRLIYFSYDVKMKEKGDIPEGYSVSREKKERFSLILESASTNQTSMYLCASSAAGGGKTQYFGPGTRLLVL.

The chain combines TRBV7-6 with TRBJ1-4; D possibly corresponds to TRBD1 (5 bases). CDR1 and CDR2 from the germline V gene are SGHVS and FNYEAQ. The CDR3 has 14 residues. V gave up 4 bases and J gave up 8 bases, with 14 bases separating them. The CDR3 DNA sequence: TGTGCCAGCAGCTCCTCCCCTCGGGGGGAAAAACTGTTTTTT. It encodes CASSSSPRGEKLFF.

This clone occurred many times. The J gene is TRBJ2-2, the V gene TRBV5-1; TRBD2 aligns across 15 bases. The V gene's germline CDR1 is SGHRS and CDR2 YFSETQ. The V and J ends lost 3 bases and 0 bases, in that order; junction bases with no gene match: 6. This CDR3 is built from 19 residues. CDR3 amino acids: CASSSGLAGGPSNTGELFF. The CDR3 nucleotides are TGCGCCAGCAGCTCGGGACTAGCGGGGGGCCCATCGAACACCGGGGAGCTGTTTTTT.

The V gene is TRBV3-1 (or the pseudogene TRBV3-2), the J gene TRBJ1-5; D is perhaps TRBD1 (6 bases). Germline V gives CDR1 LGHDT, CDR2 YNNKEL (reference sequence). This CDR3 region has 13 residues. V shed 4 bases and J shed 11 bases, with 15 bases lying between them. CDR3 DNA: TGTGCCAGCAGCCCCTCAACAGGGTGGGCCCAGCATTTT. It is translated as CASSPSTGWAQHF.

This chain connects TRBV6-5 to TRBJ1-2; 9 bases map to TRBD1. There are 16 residues in the CDR3. The germline gives CDR1 MNHEY, CDR2 SVGAGI. Trimming removed 0 bases from V and 4 bases from J; junction bases left unmatched: 6. The CDR3 DNA reads as TGTGCCAGCAGTTACTCAGGACAGGGGAGGATCTATGGCTACACCTTC. Its protein product is CASSYSGQGRIYGYTF.

This clone has just a few counts. This chain joins TRBV6-5 and TRBJ2-7; D uncertain. The V end lost 3 bases, the J end lost 3 bases, and 9 bases lay between the germline ends. Germline V gene lookup returns CDR1 MNHEY and CDR2 SVGAGI. CDR3 length equals 13 residues. The CDR3 spells CASSYNGNYEQYF. As DNA, the CDR3 is TGTGCCAGCAGTTATAACGGTAACTACGAGCAGTACTTC.

Only one count was recorded for this clone. The gene calls are TRBV5-1 and TRBJ2-5; TRBD2 aligns across 10 bases. Germline lookup yields CDR1 SGHRS and CDR2 YFSETQ. The CDR3 contains 16 residues. J was trimmed by 4 bases and V by 9 bases; bases with no gene match: 15. The CDR3 loop is CATNTSPGLALETQYF. CDR3 DNA: TGCGCCACCAACACCTCCCCGGGACTAGCGCTAGAGACCCAGTACTTC.

The table lists this clone with a few counts. This chain uses TRBV29-1 with TRBJ1-1; perhaps TRBD1 as D (5 bases). Germline values: CDR1 SQVTM, CDR2 ANQGSEA. The CDR3 spans 14 residues. V lost 6 bases to trimming and J lost 0 bases, with 14 bases between them. The CDR3 nucleotides read TGCAGCGTCCAAAAACAGGTATTGAACACTGAAGCTTTCTTT. Residues: CSVQKQVLNTEAFF.

This clone occurred a few times. This chain joins TRBV5-4 and TRBJ2-7; possibly TRBD1 for D (6 bases). CDR3 length: 13 residues. Looked up from germline, CDR1 is SGHNT and CDR2 is YYREEE (reference sequence). Trimming left V 3 bases short and J 9 bases short, with 16 bases between. The CDR3 DNA follows: TGTGCCAGCAGCTCCGGGTCAGCGACAGGGCAGTACTTC. It specifies CASSSGSATGQYF.

This clone has only a few counts. The V gene is TRBV5-1, the J gene TRBJ2-2; 15 bases are shared with TRBD2. This CDR3 spans 19 amino acids. V shed 6 bases, J shed 1 base, and the junction held 10 bases outside the gene matches. Germline V lookup: CDR1 SGHRS, CDR2 YFSETQ. The CDR3 loop is CASTKTGLAGGGNTGELFF. The CDR3 nucleotides read TGCGCCAGCACCAAAACCGGACTAGCGGGAGGGGGGAACACCGGGGAGCTGTTTTTT.

The gene calls are TRBV3-1 (or the pseudogene TRBV3-2) and TRBJ2-5, with TRBD2 matching over 9 bases. V was clipped by 8 bases and J by 5 bases; unmatched bases: 9. The germline CDR1 and CDR2 sequences are LGHDT and YNNKEL (reference sequence). CDR3 size: 14 residues. The CDR3 loop reads CASGSGRTGETQYF. The CDR3 DNA follows: TGTGCCAGCGGAAGCGGGAGGACTGGGGAGACCCAGTACTTC.